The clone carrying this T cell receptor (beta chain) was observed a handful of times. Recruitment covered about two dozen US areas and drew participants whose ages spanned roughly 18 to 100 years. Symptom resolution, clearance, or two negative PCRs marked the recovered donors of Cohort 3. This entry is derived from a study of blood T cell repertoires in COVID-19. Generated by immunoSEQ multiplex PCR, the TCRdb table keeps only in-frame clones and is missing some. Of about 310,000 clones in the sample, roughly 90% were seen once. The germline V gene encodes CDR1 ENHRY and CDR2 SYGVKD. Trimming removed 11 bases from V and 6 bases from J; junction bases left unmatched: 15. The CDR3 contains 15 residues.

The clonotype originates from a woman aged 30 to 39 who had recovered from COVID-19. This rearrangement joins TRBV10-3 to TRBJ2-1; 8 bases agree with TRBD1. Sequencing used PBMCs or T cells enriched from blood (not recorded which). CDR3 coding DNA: TGTGCCTCCCGCCTTGGCAGGGGGCAGAGCAATGAGCAGTTCTTC. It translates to CASRLGRGQSNEQFF.